This T cell receptor (beta chain) emerged from a study of immune heterogeneity within non-small cell lung tumors. This clonotype was seen more than once but under ten times. CDR1 KGHDR and CDR2 SFDVKD come from the germline V gene. The CDR3 runs 15 residues. V was trimmed by 4 bases and J by 9 bases, leaving 18 bases between them. It was a multiplex PCR that amplified TCR beta CDR3, with 32 V and 13 J primers. TCRdb reprocessed the multiplex PCR reads with MiXCR, giving one entry per CDR3 protein. The sample consists of approximately 11,000 distinct CDR3 sequences, approximately 21% of them appearing once. Samples each supplied approximately 0.55 ug of bulk tumor genomic DNA as template. Several biopsies per primary tumor, spaced far apart, were taken during surgery. The study enrolled patients with untreated, newly diagnosed non-small cell lung cancer who underwent curative surgery. Having surgery with curative intent, the donors were patients newly diagnosed with non-small cell lung cancer.

Sample: lung tumor tissue. The TCR was taken from a man between 60 and 75 years old with non-small cell lung cancer. The chain employs TRBV24-1 and TRBJ2-1; D may be TRBD2 (6 bases). The CDR3 DNA follows: TGTGCCACCAGTGACCCCCGGCCCCTCGGGGGTGAGCAGTTCTTC. This translates into CATSDPRPLGGEQFF.